This T cell receptor (beta chain) was found in a study of a mutant IDH1 vaccine in newly diagnosed glioma. Study-level background: Patients' prior therapy spanned radiotherapy, temozolomide, or both; most underwent both. The timing of visit V12 was week 35, and that of visit V13 was week 47.

The time point is: week 47, end of study. A 20-mer mutant IDH1 peptide at 300 ug was injected subcutaneously with topical imiquimod. Eight vaccinations reached patients in weeks 1, 3, 5, 7, 11, 15, 19 and 23. Study results and limitations: Patients mounted vaccine-induced immune responses in almost 95% of cases.

Profiled with immunoSEQ multiplex PCR; TCRdb holds only in-frame clones, not every one. The profile shows tens of thousands of clones, roughly four fifths of them singletons. The CDR3 spans 13 residues. CDR1 and CDR2 from the germline V gene are MNHNY and SVGAGI (reference sequence). With 9 bases removed from V and 0 bases from J, the gap between germline ends came to 11 bases. Points on this clone: Its antigen is not identified.

The chain combines TRBV6-6 with TRBJ1-1; D call uncertain. This TCR was sampled from a man aged 25 to 40 with glioma. Sequenced material: PBMCs, taken from a glioma patient whose treatment included an IDH1 peptide vaccine. This chain's CDR3 is CASRPTLNTEAFF. CDR3 nucleotide sequence: TGTGCCAGTAGGCCCACATTGAACACTGAAGCTTTCTTT.